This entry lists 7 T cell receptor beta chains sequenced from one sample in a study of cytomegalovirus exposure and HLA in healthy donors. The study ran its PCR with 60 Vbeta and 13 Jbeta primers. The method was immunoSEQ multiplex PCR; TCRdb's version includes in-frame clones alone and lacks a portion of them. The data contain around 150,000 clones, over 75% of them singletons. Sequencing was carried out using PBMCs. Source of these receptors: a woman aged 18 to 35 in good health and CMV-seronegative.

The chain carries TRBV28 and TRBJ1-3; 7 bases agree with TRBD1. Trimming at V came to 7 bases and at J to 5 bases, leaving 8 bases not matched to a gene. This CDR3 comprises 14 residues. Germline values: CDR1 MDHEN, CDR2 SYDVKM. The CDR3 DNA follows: TGTGCCAGCACCCCAACAGGGGCGAGAAACACCATATATTTT. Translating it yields CASTPTGARNTIYF. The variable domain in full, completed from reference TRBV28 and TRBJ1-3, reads DVKVTQSSRYLVKRTGEKVFLECVQDMDHENMFWYRQDPGLGLRLIYFSYDVKMKEKGDIPEGYSVSREKKERFSLILESASTNQTSMYLCASTPTGARNTIYFGEGSWLTVV.

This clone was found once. The CDR3 loop reads CASSLGGRGGVYNEQFF. In nucleotides, the CDR3 is TGTGCCAGCAGCTTAGGGGGGCGGGGGGGAGTCTACAATGAGCAGTTCTTC. V gene TRBV7-6 combines with J gene TRBJ2-1, with 9 bases identical to TRBD2. J lost 3 bases, V lost 1 base, and 7 bases had no gene match. This CDR3 has 17 amino acids. Germline CDR1 reads SGHVS; CDR2 reads FNYEAQ.

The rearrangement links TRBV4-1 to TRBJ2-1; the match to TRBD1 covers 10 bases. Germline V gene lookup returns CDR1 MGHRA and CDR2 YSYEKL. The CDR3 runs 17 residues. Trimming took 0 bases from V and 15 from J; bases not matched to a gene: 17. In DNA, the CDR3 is TGCGCCAGCAGCCAAGACGGTCGGGACAGGGGCCGTGAGCAGCGGTTCTTC. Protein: CASSQDGRDRGREQRFF.

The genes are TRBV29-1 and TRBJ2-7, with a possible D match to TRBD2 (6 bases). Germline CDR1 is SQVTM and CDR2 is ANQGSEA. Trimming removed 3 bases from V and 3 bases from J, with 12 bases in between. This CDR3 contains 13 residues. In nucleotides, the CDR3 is TGCAGCGTTGACCGGGCGGGGAGCTACGAGCAGTACTTC. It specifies CSVDRAGSYEQYF.

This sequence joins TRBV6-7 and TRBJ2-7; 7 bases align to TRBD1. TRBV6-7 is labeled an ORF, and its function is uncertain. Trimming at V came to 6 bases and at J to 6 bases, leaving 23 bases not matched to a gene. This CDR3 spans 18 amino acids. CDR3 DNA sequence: TGTGCCAGCAGACTCACCCGGCCGAGCAGACAGGGCACCTCCGAGCAGTACTTC. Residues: CASRLTRPSRQGTSEQYF.

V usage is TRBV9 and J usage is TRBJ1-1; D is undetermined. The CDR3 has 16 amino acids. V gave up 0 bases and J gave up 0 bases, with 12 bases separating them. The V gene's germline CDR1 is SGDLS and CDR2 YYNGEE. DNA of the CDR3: TGTGCCAGCAGCGTAGCGCCGGGGATGGTGAACACTGAAGCTTTCTTT. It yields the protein CASSVAPGMVNTEAFF.

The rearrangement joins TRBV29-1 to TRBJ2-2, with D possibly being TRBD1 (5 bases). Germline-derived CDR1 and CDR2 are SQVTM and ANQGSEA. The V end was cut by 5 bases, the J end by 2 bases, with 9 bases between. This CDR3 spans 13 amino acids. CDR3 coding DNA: TGCAGCGTTAACAGGCGAAACACCGGGGAGCTGTTTTTT. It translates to CSVNRRNTGELFF.